This is a list of T cell receptor beta chains from one sample in a study of T cell changes during pregnancy in multiple sclerosis. The protocol was immunoSEQ multiplex PCR, while the TCRdb copy is restricted to in-frame clones and leaves out a portion. The sample shows about 52,000 clones, 80% to 95% of them seen only once. Source: CD4+ T cells from peripheral blood mononuclear cells, taken in the third trimester of pregnancy. Receptor source: a female donor with multiple sclerosis, enrolled in a pregnancy study. Both conserved end residues are part of each CDR3. A D gene is named only where the DNA matches it firmly. Size is omitted from some rows. Given values are once, few, many or a class for expanded clones.

TRBV11-3	.	TRBD2	TRBJ2-1	TGTGCCAGCAGCTTAGGCCTAGCGGGATATGAGCAGTTCTTC	CASSLGLAGYEQFF
TRBV2	few	TRBD1	TRBJ1-1	TGTGCCAGCACGGGACAGGACACTGAAGCTTTCTTT	CASTGQDTEAFF
TRBV18	.	TRBD2	TRBJ2-3	TGTGCCAGCTCACTCACTAGCGGGGCACCCACAGATACGCAGTATTTT	CASSLTSGAPTDTQYF
TRBV30	.	TRBD1	TRBJ2-5	TGTGCCTGGAGTGGGGACAGGGGTGGACTGACCCAGTACTTC	CAWSGDRGGLTQYF
TRBV6-5	.	TRBD1	TRBJ1-1	TGTGCCAGCAGTTACGGGACAGGGTTAACTGAAGCTTTCTTT	CASSYGTGLTEAFF
TRBV6-5	.	TRBD2	TRBJ2-3	TGTGCCAGCTCCCTGCGGGGGGGAGCTCCAGATACGCAGTATTTT	CASSLRGGAPDTQYF
TRBV11-2	.	TRBD2	TRBJ2-7	TGTGCCAGCAGCCGTGAACTAGCGGGGGCCTACGAGCAGTACTTC	CASSRELAGAYEQYF
TRBV7-9	.	TRBD1	TRBJ1-1	TGTGCCAGCAGCCCCGGGACAGGCGTGAACACTGAAGCTTTCTTT	CASSPGTGVNTEAFF
TRBV29-1	.	.	TRBJ2-2	TGCAGCGTGGGGGGACGGGTGAACACCGGGGAGCTGTTTTTT	CSVGGRVNTGELFF
TRBV19	once	.	TRBJ1-1	TGTGCCAGTAGTATCAGGAGGGGGGGCCGGACTGAAGCTTTCTTT	CASSIRRGGRTEAFF
TRBV7-8	.	TRBD2	TRBJ2-3	TGTGCCAGCAGCCCGGACGAAGCGCGGGGGGCAGATACGCAGTATTTT	CASSPDEARGADTQYF
TRBV2	.	TRBD1	TRBJ1-5	TGTGCCAGCAGTTACCGGGACAGCTCCCCAACTAGGGGCAATCAGCCCCAGCATTTT	CASSYRDSSPTRGNQPQHF
TRBV11-3	.	.	TRBJ2-3	TGTGCCAGCAGCTCTGGCCCCCCCGATACGCAGTATTTT	CASSSGPPDTQYF
TRBV7-6	.	TRBD1	TRBJ1-6	TGTGCCAGCAGCCCTTCGGGACAGGGACGGTCACCCCTCCACTTT	CASSPSGQGRSPLHF
TRBV29-1	.	.	TRBJ2-7	TGCAGCGTTTGGGGGGGCGCACCGGGACAGGACCCCTACGAGCAGTACTTC	CSVWGGAPGQDPYEQYF
TRBV29-1	.	.	TRBJ1-1	TGCAGCGCGGCAGGGGATAAGGGCGGCACTGAAGCTTTCTTT	CSAAGDKGGTEAFF
TRBV9	once	.	TRBJ2-3	TGTGCCAGCAGCGAGGGGACACGGGATCTCACAGATACGCAGTATTTT	CASSEGTRDLTDTQYF
TRBV19	.	.	TRBJ2-5	TGTGCCAGTAGTATGCAGGGTTGGCAGACCCAGTACTTC	CASSMQGWQTQYF
TRBV5-1	.	.	TRBJ2-3	TGCGCCAGCAGCTTGGCCAATTTCCAGGGGTTTTGGGAGAATACGCAGTATTTT	CASSLANFQGFWENTQYF
TRBV18	.	.	TRBJ2-3	TGTGCCAGCTCACCAACCAGGGGCACAGATACGCAGTATTTT	CASSPTRGTDTQYF
TRBV10-3	.	.	TRBJ1-1	TGTGCCATCAGCTCTAACACTGAAGCTTTCTTT	CAISSNTEAFF
TRBV10-1	.	TRBD1	TRBJ1-3	TGCGCCAGCAAAACTCCGGGACAGTCCTCTGGAAACACCATATATTTT	CASKTPGQSSGNTIYF
TRBV11-2	once	TRBD1	TRBJ2-2	TGTGCCAGCAGCTTAGTTGACAGGGGATCCGGGGAGCTGTTTTTT	CASSLVDRGSGELFF
TRBV27	.	TRBD1	TRBJ1-1	TGTGCCAGCCGCCGATTTACACAGGGGGCTTTGTACACTGAAGCTTTCTTT	CASRRFTQGALYTEAFF
TRBV4-1	once	.	TRBJ1-5	TGCGCCAGCAGCCAAGGGGGGCAGGGAAGTCAGCCCCAGCATTTT	CASSQGGQGSQPQHF
TRBV29-1	.	.	TRBJ1-1	TGCAGCGCTGAACGGCTTGCGGGAATGTCGAACACTGAAGCTTTCTTT	CSAERLAGMSNTEAFF
TRBV4-2	.	.	TRBJ2-5	TGTGCCAGCAGCCAAGATACAGCTAAAGAGACCCAGTACTTC	CASSQDTAKETQYF
TRBV6-5	once	.	TRBJ1-1	TGTGCCAGCAGTCCCAGGTGGGACACTGAAGCTTTCTTT	CASSPRWDTEAFF
TRBV7-2	.	.	TRBJ2-5	TGTGCCAGCAGCAAAAACCCATTTACGGGACAACTCCAAGAGACCCAGTACTTC	CASSKNPFTGQLQETQYF
TRBV2	.	.	TRBJ1-2	TGTGCCAGCAGTGAAATGGGGGGACTCTATGGCTACACCTTC	CASSEMGGLYGYTF
TRBV7-6	few	TRBD1	TRBJ1-5	TGTGCCAGCAGCTCTCGGAGGGACAGGGCACCGAACATTCAGCATTTT	CASSSRRDRAPNIQHF
TRBV7-2	.	.	TRBJ2-7	TGTGCCAGCAGCCCCGAGCTGCTGGTTCCGATCCGGTACTTC	CASSPELLVPIRYF
TRBV20-1	.	.	TRBJ2-7	TGCAGTGCTCAGGGGACCTACGAGCAGTACTTC	CSAQGTYEQYF
TRBV5-1	.	.	TRBJ1-5	TGCGCCAGCAGCTTAAAGGGGATCGGCAATCAGCCCCAGCATTTT	CASSLKGIGNQPQHF
TRBV2	.	TRBD1	TRBJ2-5	TGTGCCAGCAGTGATCAGAGAGGGGGCGGCGAGACCCAGTACTTC	CASSDQRGGGETQYF
TRBV29-1	.	TRBD1	TRBJ2-2	TGCAGCGTTGCAGGGGGTAGGGGCGGAGCCGGGGAGCTGTTTTTT	CSVAGGRGGAGELFF
TRBV18	.	.	TRBJ2-3	TGTGCCAGCTCACGCTCCTCTCAGGTAGCGCGAGTTAGCACAGATACGCAGTATTTT	CASSRSSQVARVSTDTQYF
TRBV18	.	.	TRBJ2-3	TGTGCCAGCTCATCCTTCTCTAGCACAGATACGCAGTATTTT	CASSSFSSTDTQYF
TRBV6-5	.	TRBD1	TRBJ1-5	TGTGCCAGCAGTTCTTCAGGGGGCCGGGGTCAGCCCCAGCATTTT	CASSSSGGRGQPQHF
TRBV5-4	.	.	TRBJ2-7	TGTGCCAGCAGCGCCCGACACGGTAGCTCCTACGAGCAGTACTTC	CASSARHGSSYEQYF
TRBV7-9	.	TRBD1	TRBJ1-4	TGTGCCAGCAGCTTAGGGACAGGGATTAATGAAAAACTGTTTTTT	CASSLGTGINEKLFF
TRBV6-1	.	TRBD1	TRBJ1-2	TGTGCCAGCAGTGGACAGGGGTACGATGGCTACACCTTC	CASSGQGYDGYTF
TRBV18	.	.	TRBJ2-5	TGTGCCAGCTCACCCCCCTCGGCTAGCCCGGAGACCCAGTACTTC	CASSPPSASPETQYF
TRBV19	.	TRBD1	TRBJ2-3	TGTGCGACCGGGACAGGGGGAGATACGCAGTATTTT	CATGTGGDTQYF
TRBV5-4	once	.	TRBJ2-2	TGTGCCAGCAGCTTGGAGAGTGGCACCGGGGAGCTGTTTTTT	CASSLESGTGELFF
TRBV5-4	.	.	TRBJ2-2	TGTGCCAGCAGCTTGGGGGGCAGGGGCCCCACCGGGGAGCTGTTTTTT	CASSLGGRGPTGELFF
TRBV15	few	.	TRBJ1-1	TGTGCCACCAGCAGTTCCAGGGGTACTGAAGCTTTCTTT	CATSSSRGTEAFF
TRBV6-5	.	.	TRBJ2-2	TGTGCCAGCAGTCTACTAGCGAACACCGGGGAGCTGTTTTTT	CASSLLANTGELFF
TRBV11-2	.	TRBD1	TRBJ1-2	TGTGCCAGCAGCCTACTGGGACAGTCTAACTATGGCTACACCTTC	CASSLLGQSNYGYTF
TRBV7-9	.	.	TRBJ1-2	TGTGCCAGCAGCTTAAGTTCGGGGTTTAGTGGCGGCTACACCTTC	CASSLSSGFSGGYTF
TRBV28	.	TRBD1	TRBJ1-2	TGTGCCAGCAGTCACCTGGGAGGCGCTGGACAGGGGAAAGACTATGGCTACACCTTC	CASSHLGGAGQGKDYGYTF
TRBV5-4	.	TRBD1	TRBJ2-5	TGTGCCAGCAGCGGCCGGGACAGGGCAAATGAAGAGACCCAGTACTTC	CASSGRDRANEETQYF
TRBV7-3	.	.	TRBJ2-1	TGTGCCAGCAGCTTCGCCGCGGGCGATGAGCAGTTCTTC	CASSFAAGDEQFF